Below, 10 T cell receptor beta chains from the same sample are listed, as sequenced in a study of neurological immune-mediated disorders. In TCRdb, the 5' RACE reads were re-called with MiXCR into one record per CDR3 protein. The top ten hold 2.8% of the sample, which has more than 50,000 distinct CDR3 sequences, 5.2% seen once. Sequenced material: PBMCs. All receptors come from a woman aged 30 to 39 with multiple sclerosis.

This clonotype was seen repeatedly, ten times or more. At one boundary the junction diverges from the germline segment, which might be a read error. The chain joins TRBV19 to TRBJ1-6, with 7 bases lining up with TRBD1. The CDR3 sequence is 15 residues long. The germline V gene encodes CDR1 LNHDA and CDR2 SQIVND (reference sequence). This CDR3 reads CASSPWDSNNSPLNF. CDR3 nucleotides: TGTGCCAGTAGTCCCTGGGACAGCAATAATTCACCCCTCAACTTT.

The chain joins TRBV6-5 to TRBJ1-6, with a weak D call TRBD1 (5 bases). The CDR3 loop spans 18 amino acids. V was pared by 0 bases and J by 4 bases, with 16 bases between. Germline V gene sequence: CDR1 MNHEY, CDR2 SVGAGI. CDR3 loop: CASSYSIRGSLYNSPLHF. The CDR3 bases are TGTGCCAGCAGTTACTCGATCCGGGGGAGTCTATATAATTCACCCCTCCACTTT.

There are a few counts of this clonotype. The chain joins TRBV6-6 to TRBJ1-1; D unclear. The V and J ends lost 8 bases and 1 base respectively, with 5 bases between them. The CDR3 is made up of 11 amino acids. CDR1 and CDR2 from the germline V gene are MNHNY and SVGAGI (reference sequence). CDR3 residues: CASFRNTEAFF. CDR3 sequence (DNA): TGTGCCAGCTTCCGGAACACTGAAGCTTTCTTT.

This clonotype has more than one count but fewer than ten. The chain couples TRBV20-1 to TRBJ2-1; D call uncertain. Trimming took 6 bases from V and 6 from J, leaving 21 bases between them. The CDR3 extends over 15 amino acids. Germline V CDR1 and CDR2: DFQATT, SNEGSKA (reference sequence). CDR3 sequence (DNA): TGCAGTGCCACCCTTCGGGCAGGAAACGGCAATGAGCAGTTCTTC. It codes for CSATLRAGNGNEQFF.

This sequence joins TRBV6-5 and TRBJ2-3; 7 positions match TRBD2. CDR1 MNHEY and CDR2 SVGAGI come from the germline V gene. CDR3 length: 15 residues. With 8 bases clipped from V and 5 bases from J, the junction kept 13 bases outside the gene matches. Here the CDR3 reads CASASVGGGRDTQYF. CDR3 bases: TGTGCCAGCGCAAGCGTTGGGGGGGGACGAGATACGCAGTATTTT.

This clonotype was observed at least ten times. The chain couples TRBV4-1 to TRBJ1-5; D not certain. CDR3 length equals 14 residues. Germline V lookup: CDR1 MGHRA, CDR2 YSYEKL. The V and J ends lost 3 bases and 7 bases respectively, with 13 bases between them. Here the CDR3 reads CASSQEQLRQPQHF. In nucleotides, the CDR3 is TGCGCCAGCAGCCAGGAACAGCTGAGGCAGCCCCAGCATTTT.

The sample holds many counts of this clonotype. The genes are TRBV20-1 and TRBJ1-4; D uncertain. This CDR3 has 14 residues. V lost 6 bases and J 7 bases, leaving 18 bases between the germline ends. Germline-derived CDR1 and CDR2 are DFQATT and SNEGSKA (reference sequence). The CDR3 loop is CSAGSTVDLEKLFF. For the CDR3, the DNA is TGCAGTGCCGGTTCAACGGTGGACCTTGAAAAACTGTTTTTT.

This clonotype showed up many times. The chain links TRBV20-1 to TRBJ2-5, with 7 nucleotides matching TRBD2. V was pared by 5 bases and J by 2 bases, with 11 bases of the junction left unmatched. Per germline, CDR1 DFQATT and CDR2 SNEGSKA (reference sequence). CDR3 length: 15 residues. The CDR3 nucleotides read TGCAGTGCTCTTGGACTAGATGGACCTCAAGAGACCCAGTACTTC. This codes for CSALGLDGPQETQYF.

This clonotype was seen repeatedly, ten times or more. The chain employs TRBV15 and TRBJ1-2; weak D call: TRBD1 (6 bases). The CDR3 length is 14 residues. The V gene's germline CDR1 is LNHNV and CDR2 YYDKDF (reference sequence). V dropped 3 bases and J dropped 0 bases, with 8 bases sitting between them. The CDR3 DNA sequence: TGTGCCACCAGCAGGGACAGAGCTAACTATGGCTACACCTTC. Protein sequence: CATSRDRANYGYTF.

This clonotype was observed a few times. At one end, the junction sequence differs from germline, possibly due to a read error. This chain joins TRBV3-1 and TRBJ1-5; D is ambiguous. CDR1 and CDR2 (germline): LGHDT, YNNKEL (reference sequence). The CDR3 length is 15 residues. DNA for the CDR3: TGTGCCAGCAGCAGATACCGACAAAACAATCAGCCCCAGAATTTT. This translates into CASSRYRQNNQPQNF.